The 7 T cell receptor beta chains listed next were all sequenced from one sample in a study of spatial heterogeneity in lung cancer. Time point noted: sample taken at primary tumor resection. Tumor, nontumor lung or frozen PBMC supplied whole RNA that was sequenced unsorted. TCRdb re-called the 5' RACE reads with MiXCR, one entry per CDR3 protein. The profile shows about 38,000 distinct CDR3 sequences, approximately 5.2% of them singletons. Sequenced material: PBMCs, taken at surgery. Receptors were obtained from a female donor with early-stage non-small cell lung cancer.

This clonotype was recorded many times. The chain has TRBV6-6 and TRBJ1-5; possibly TRBD1 for D (5 bases). Deletions cut 4 bases from V and 2 bases from J, with 15 bases between. This CDR3 is 16 amino acids long. Germline-derived CDR1 and CDR2 are MNHNY and SVGAGI (reference sequence). CDR3 residues: CASSSTDTSGNQPQHF. The CDR3 region has the DNA TGTGCCAGCAGTTCGACAGACACCTCCGGCAATCAGCCCCAGCATTTT.

This clonotype was seen ten or more times. This chain links TRBV5-1 with TRBJ2-1; D gene uncertain. The CDR3 is 16 residues long. V lost 0 bases to trimming and J lost 0 bases, with 10 bases between them. Germline CDR1 and CDR2: SGHRS and YFSETQ. The CDR3 region is CASSLVGSSSYNEQFF. The CDR3 DNA reads TGCGCCAGCAGCTTGGTTGGCTCTTCCTCCTACAATGAGCAGTTCTTC. The whole variable domain, filled in from reference TRBV5-1 and TRBJ2-1, reads KAGVTQTPRYLIKTRGQQVTLSCSPISGHRSVSWYQQTPGQGLQFLFEYFSETQRNKGNFPGRFSGRQFSNSRSEMNVSTLELGDSALYLCASSLVGSSSYNEQFFGPGTRLTVL.

In its sample, this clonotype is medium-sized. The chain links TRBV10-3 to TRBJ2-3, with D perhaps TRBD2 (7 bases). Looked up from germline, CDR1 is ENHRY and CDR2 is SYGVKD. The CDR3 is 13 residues long. Trimming pared 10 bases from V and 3 bases from J, leaving 14 bases between. The CDR3 is CANGGGGTDTQYF. As DNA, the CDR3 is TGTGCCAACGGAGGGGGGGGGACAGATACGCAGTATTTT.

The chain employs TRBV28 and TRBJ1-2; perhaps TRBD1 as D (5 bases). The CDR3 spans 13 residues. CDR1 and CDR2 from the germline V gene are MDHEN and SYDVKM. V was pared by 4 bases and J by 4 bases, with 10 bases between. CDR3 sequence (DNA): TGTGCCAGCAGTTCCGGGACGACCTATGGCTACACCTTC. Protein: CASSSGTTYGYTF.

The J gene is TRBJ1-2, the V gene TRBV9, with D possibly matching TRBD1 (5 bases). Germline lookup yields CDR1 SGDLS and CDR2 YYNGEE. V was trimmed by 0 bases and J by 2 bases, leaving 14 bases between them. CDR3 length: 16 amino acids. CDR3 in DNA: TGTGCCAGCAGCGTAGACCAGGGCCTTAAAAACTATGGCTACACCTTC. Translated, it gives CASSVDQGLKNYGYTF.

This clonotype is labeled medium-sized. The chain is built from TRBV5-1 and TRBJ2-2; 9 bases agree with TRBD1. J gave up 9 bases and V 0 bases, and 6 bases lay outside the gene matches. CDR1 and CDR2 from the germline V gene are SGHRS and YFSETQ. CDR3 size: 15 residues. The CDR3 DNA follows: TGCGCCAGCAGCTTGGGAGGACAGGGGAGCCGGGAGCTGTTTTTT. It yields the protein CASSLGGQGSRELFF.

This clonotype is categorized as medium-sized. This chain uses TRBV7-2 with TRBJ2-5, with 7 bases identical to TRBD2. The CDR3 extends over 17 amino acids. The V gene end was trimmed by 5 bases and the J gene end by 0 bases; junction bases not matched to a gene: 12. Germline lookup yields CDR1 SGHTA and CDR2 FQGNSA. The CDR3 loop is CASSRAGGGGDQETQYF. CDR3 bases: TGTGCCAGCAGCCGCGCGGGTGGCGGGGGAGACCAAGAGACCCAGTACTTC. Drawing the rest from reference TRBV7-2 and TRBJ2-5, the complete variable domain is GAGVSQSPSNKVTEKGKDVELRCDPISGHTALYWYRQSLGQGLEFLIYFQGNSAPDKSGLPSDRFSAERTGGSVSTLTIQRTQQEDSAVYLCASSRAGGGGDQETQYFGPGTRLLVL.